This T cell receptor beta chain was sequenced during a study of graft-versus-host responses after intestinal transplantation. Across the whole study: Each patient got anti-thymocyte globulin induction, then tacrolimus and steroids for around three years. General study results and limits: Association was observed between peak circulating GvH clone levels and early post-transplant HvG declines. GvH clones were identified in recipient marrow, with some first appearing in ileum or blood. High graft-versus-host to host-versus-graft clonal ratios were found in allografts of patients who had graft-donor T cell macrochimerism.

For this clone: Antigen unknown.

Sequencing used immunoSEQ multiplex PCR; TCRdb keeps in-frame clones, though not all of them. The sample includes roughly 92,000 clones, 75% to 90% of them seen just once. CDR3 size: 13 residues. V shed 6 bases and J shed 4 bases, with 12 bases lying between them. Germline lookup yields CDR1 LNHDA and CDR2 SQIVND (reference sequence). The specimen was unstimulated CD4+ T cells sorted from spleen or lymph node cells, collected before intestinal transplant. This clonotype originated in a human donor who received an intestinal transplant. V and J are TRBV19 and TRBJ1-2; perhaps TRBD1 as D (5 bases). This chain's CDR3 is CASSRQSTYGYTF. The CDR3 nucleotides are TGTGCCAGTAGCCGACAGTCGACCTATGGCTACACCTTC.